The clone carrying this TCR beta chain has only one observation. Using immunoSEQ multiplex PCR, the repertoire was profiled, and TCRdb retains in-frame clones only, with some absent. The sample includes approximately 75,000 clones, roughly 80% of them seen just once. This entry belongs to a study of blood T cell repertoires in COVID-19. The ends were cut back, 6 bases at V and 6 bases at J, with 11 bases in the middle. Germline assignment: CDR1 MNHEY and CDR2 SVGAGI. This CDR3 has 13 residues. The sequence was collected from a woman older than 75 with acute or convalescent COVID-19. J is TRBJ1-4 and V is TRBV6-5; D perhaps matches TRBD1 (6 bases). Material: peripheral blood. The DNA for the CDR3 is TGTGCCAGCAGGCAGGGGACATATGAAAAACTGTTTTTT. Amino acids: CASRQGTYEKLFF.